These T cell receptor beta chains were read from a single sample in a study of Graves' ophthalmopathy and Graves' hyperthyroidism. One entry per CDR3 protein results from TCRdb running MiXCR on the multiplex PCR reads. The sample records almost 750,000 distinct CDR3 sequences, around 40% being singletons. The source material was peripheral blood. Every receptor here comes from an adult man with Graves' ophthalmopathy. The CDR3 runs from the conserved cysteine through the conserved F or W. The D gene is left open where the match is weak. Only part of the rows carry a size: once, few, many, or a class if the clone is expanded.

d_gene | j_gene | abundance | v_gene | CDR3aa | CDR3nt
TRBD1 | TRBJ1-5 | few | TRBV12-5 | CASSSRTGAGNQPQHF | TGTGCCAGCAGTTCCCGGACAGGGGCTGGCAATCAGCCCCAGCATTTT
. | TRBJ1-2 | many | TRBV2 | CASSGRVSDGYTF | TGTGCCAGCAGTGGCAGGGTATCGGATGGCTACACCTTC
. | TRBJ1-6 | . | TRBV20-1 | CSATIGTGSISPLHF | TGCAGTGCAACCATCGGAACAGGGTCGATTTCACCCCTCCACTTT
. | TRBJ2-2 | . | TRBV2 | CASFRDLTTGELFF | TGTGCCAGCTTCCGGGACCTTACCACCGGGGAGCTGTTTTTT
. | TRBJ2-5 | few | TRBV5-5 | CASSTRVTDSEETQYF | TGCGCCAGCAGCACGCGCGTTACGGACTCGGAAGAGACCCAGTACTTC
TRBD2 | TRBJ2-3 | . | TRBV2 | CASSVSGRDTQYF | TGTGCCAGCAGTGTTAGCGGGAGGGATACGCAGTATTTT
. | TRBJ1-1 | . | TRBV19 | CAGSIEAGRGTEAFF | TGTGCCGGTAGTATCGAAGCAGGGAGGGGCACTGAAGCTTTCTTT
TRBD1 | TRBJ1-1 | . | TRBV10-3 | CATQTGDRVAEAFF | TGTGCCACCCAGACAGGGGACAGGGTTGCTGAAGCTTTCTTT
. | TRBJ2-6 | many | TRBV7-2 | CASSSFVLEGVLTF | TGTGCCAGCAGCTCATTCGTCTTGGAGGGGGTCCTGACTTTC
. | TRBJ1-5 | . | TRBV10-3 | CATRDIQPQHF | TGTGCCACTCGGGACATCCAGCCCCAGCATTTT
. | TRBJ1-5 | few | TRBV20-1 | CSASLSGRASNQPQHF | TGCAGCGCTAGCCTTTCTGGTAGGGCGAGTAATCAGCCCCAGCATTTT
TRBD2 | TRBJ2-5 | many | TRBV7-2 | CASSLLAGSQETQYF | TGTGCCAGCAGCCTACTAGCGGGATCCCAAGAGACCCAGTACTTC
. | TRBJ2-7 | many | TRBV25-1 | CASIYEQYF | TGTGCCAGCATCTACGAGCAGTACTTC
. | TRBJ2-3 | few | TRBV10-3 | CAISNSDTQYF | TGTGCCATCAGCAACTCAGATACGCAGTATTTT
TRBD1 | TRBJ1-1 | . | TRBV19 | CASSIEVRQGGTEAFF | TGTGCCAGTAGTATAGAGGTGAGACAGGGAGGTACTGAAGCTTTCTTT
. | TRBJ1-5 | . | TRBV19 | CASCIQGRGQPQHF | TGTGCCAGTTGTATCCAGGGCAGGGGCCAGCCCCAGCATTTT
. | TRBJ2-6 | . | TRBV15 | CASRDEGAGANVLTF | TGTGCCAGCAGGGACGAGGGGGCTGGGGCCAACGTCCTGACTTTC
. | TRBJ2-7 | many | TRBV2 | CASSEASYSYEQYF | TGTGCCAGCAGTGAAGCGTCTTACAGCTACGAGCAGTACTTC
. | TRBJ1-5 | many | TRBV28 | CASSFGLYQPQHF | TGTGCCAGCAGTTTCGGCCTTTATCAGCCCCAGCATTTT
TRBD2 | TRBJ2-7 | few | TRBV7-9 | CASSRTSGNNSYEQYF | TGTGCCAGCAGCAGGACTAGCGGGAACAACTCCTACGAGCAGTACTTC
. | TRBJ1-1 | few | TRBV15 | CATSIGVRRVGEAFF | TGTGCCACCAGCATCGGGGTGAGACGCGTCGGTGAAGCTTTCTTT
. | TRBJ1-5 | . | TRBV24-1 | CATSGSSGGNNQPQHF | TGTGCCACCAGTGGGAGTTCCGGGGGCAACAATCAGCCCCAGCATTTT
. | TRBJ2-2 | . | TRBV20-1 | CSARDRLRGTTGELFF | TGCAGTGCTAGAGATCGCTTACGCGGGACCACCGGGGAGCTGTTTTTT
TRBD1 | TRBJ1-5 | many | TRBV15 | CATSGQGLGRQPQHF | TGTGCCACCAGCGGACAGGGACTCGGACGGCAGCCCCAGCATTTT
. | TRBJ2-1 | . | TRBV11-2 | CASSLDPSTHEQFF | TGTGCCAGCAGCTTAGATCCCTCCACCCATGAGCAGTTCTTC
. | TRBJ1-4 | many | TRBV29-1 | CSVEDFGEKLFF | TGCAGCGTTGAAGATTTTGGCGAAAAACTGTTTTTT
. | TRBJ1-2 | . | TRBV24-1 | CATSDSGPAPYGYTF | TGTGCCACCAGTGATTCTGGACCGGCCCCATATGGCTACACCTTC
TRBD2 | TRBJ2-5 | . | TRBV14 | CASSQGEGTMSETQYF | TGTGCCAGCAGCCAAGGTGAAGGGACTATGTCGGAGACCCAGTACTTC
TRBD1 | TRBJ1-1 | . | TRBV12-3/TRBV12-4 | CASRRTGGHTEAFF | TGTGCCAGCAGGAGGACAGGGGGACACACTGAAGCTTTCTTT
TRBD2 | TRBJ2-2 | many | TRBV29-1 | CSVERLAANTGELFF | TGCAGCGTTGAAAGACTAGCGGCGAACACCGGGGAGCTGTTTTTT
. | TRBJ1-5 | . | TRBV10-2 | CASSEFRQLHF | TGCGCCAGCAGTGAGTTCAGACAGCTGCATTTT
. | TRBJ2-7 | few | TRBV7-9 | CASSLDYSGEQYF | TGTGCCAGCAGCTTAGACTATTCGGGTGAGCAGTACTTC
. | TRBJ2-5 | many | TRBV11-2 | CASSPGRADGTQYF | TGTGCCAGCAGCCCCGGACGGGCGGATGGGACCCAGTACTTC
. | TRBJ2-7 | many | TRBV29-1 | CSVDGGALYEQYF | TGCAGCGTTGACGGAGGGGCACTCTACGAGCAGTACTTC
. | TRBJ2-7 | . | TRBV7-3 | CASSLTGDRTYEQYF | TGTGCCAGCAGTTTAACGGGGGATCGTACCTACGAGCAGTACTTC